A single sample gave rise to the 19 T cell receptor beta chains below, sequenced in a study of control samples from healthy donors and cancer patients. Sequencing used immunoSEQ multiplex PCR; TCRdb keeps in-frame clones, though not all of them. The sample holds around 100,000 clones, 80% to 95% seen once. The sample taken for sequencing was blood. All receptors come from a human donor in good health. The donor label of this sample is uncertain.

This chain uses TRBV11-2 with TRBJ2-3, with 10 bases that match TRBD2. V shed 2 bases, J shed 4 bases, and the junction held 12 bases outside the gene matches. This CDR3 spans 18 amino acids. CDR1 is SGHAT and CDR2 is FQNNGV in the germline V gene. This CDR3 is CASSLPAGGLYHSDTQYF. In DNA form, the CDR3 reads TGTGCCAGCAGCTTACCAGCGGGGGGGCTCTATCATTCAGATACGCAGTATTTT.

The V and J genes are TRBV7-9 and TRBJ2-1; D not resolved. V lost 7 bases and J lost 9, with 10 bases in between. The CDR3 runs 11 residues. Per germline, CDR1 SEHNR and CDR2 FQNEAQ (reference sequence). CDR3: CASKEWSEQFF. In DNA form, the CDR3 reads TGTGCCAGCAAGGAGTGGAGTGAGCAGTTCTTC.

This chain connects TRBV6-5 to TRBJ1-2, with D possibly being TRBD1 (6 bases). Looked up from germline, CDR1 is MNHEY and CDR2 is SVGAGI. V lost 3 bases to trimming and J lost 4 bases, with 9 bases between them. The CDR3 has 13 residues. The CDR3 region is CASSYLDSYGYTF. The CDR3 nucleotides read TGTGCCAGCAGTTATTTGGACAGCTATGGCTACACCTTC.

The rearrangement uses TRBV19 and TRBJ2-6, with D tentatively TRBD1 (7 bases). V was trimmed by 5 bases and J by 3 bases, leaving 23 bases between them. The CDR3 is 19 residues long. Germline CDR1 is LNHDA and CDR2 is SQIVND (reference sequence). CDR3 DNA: TGTGCCAGTAGTGATCCTATTGGGCAGGGGGGCTTTGGGGCCAACGTCCTGACTTTC. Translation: CASSDPIGQGGFGANVLTF.

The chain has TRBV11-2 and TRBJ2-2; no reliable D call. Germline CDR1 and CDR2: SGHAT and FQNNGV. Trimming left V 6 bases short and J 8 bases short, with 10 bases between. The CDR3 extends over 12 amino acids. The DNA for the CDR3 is TGTGCCAGCAGACTCGAGAGAGGGGAGCTGTTTTTT. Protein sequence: CASRLERGELFF.

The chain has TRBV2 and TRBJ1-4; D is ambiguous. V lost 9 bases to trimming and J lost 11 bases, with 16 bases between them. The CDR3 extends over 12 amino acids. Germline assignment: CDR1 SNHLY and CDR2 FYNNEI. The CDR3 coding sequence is TGTGCCAGTAGAGACCTCCAAGTGAAACTGTTTTTT. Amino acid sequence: CASRDLQVKLFF.

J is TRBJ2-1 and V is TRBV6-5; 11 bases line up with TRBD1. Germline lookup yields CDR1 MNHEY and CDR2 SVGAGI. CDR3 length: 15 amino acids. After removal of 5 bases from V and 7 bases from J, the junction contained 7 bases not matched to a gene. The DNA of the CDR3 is TGTGCCAGCAGTCGACTAGGGACAGGGGGAAATGAGCAGTTCTTC. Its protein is CASSRLGTGGNEQFF.

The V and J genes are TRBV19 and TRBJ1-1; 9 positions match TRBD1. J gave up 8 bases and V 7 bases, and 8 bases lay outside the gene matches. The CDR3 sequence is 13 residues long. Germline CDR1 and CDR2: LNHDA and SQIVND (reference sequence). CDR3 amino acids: CASTSTGGLEAFF. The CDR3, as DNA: TGTGCCAGTACCTCGACAGGGGGGCTCGAAGCTTTCTTT.

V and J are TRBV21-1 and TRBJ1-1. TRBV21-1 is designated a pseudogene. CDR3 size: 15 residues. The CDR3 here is CASSSKEGMNTEAFF. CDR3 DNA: TGTGCCAGCAGCTCCAAGGAGGGCATGAACACTGAAGCTTTCTTT.

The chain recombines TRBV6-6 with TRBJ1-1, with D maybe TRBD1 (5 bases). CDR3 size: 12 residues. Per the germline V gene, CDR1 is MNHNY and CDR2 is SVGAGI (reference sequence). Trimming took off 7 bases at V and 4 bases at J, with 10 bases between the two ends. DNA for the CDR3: TGTGCCAGCAACGAGGGGCCCACTGAAGCTTTCTTT. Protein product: CASNEGPTEAFF.

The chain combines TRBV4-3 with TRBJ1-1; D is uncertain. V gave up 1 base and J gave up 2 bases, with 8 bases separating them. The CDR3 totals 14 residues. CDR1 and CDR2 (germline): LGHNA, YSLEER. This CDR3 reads CASSQVGSNTEAFF. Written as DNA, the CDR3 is TGCGCCAGCAGCCAAGTGGGCAGCAACACTGAAGCTTTCTTT.

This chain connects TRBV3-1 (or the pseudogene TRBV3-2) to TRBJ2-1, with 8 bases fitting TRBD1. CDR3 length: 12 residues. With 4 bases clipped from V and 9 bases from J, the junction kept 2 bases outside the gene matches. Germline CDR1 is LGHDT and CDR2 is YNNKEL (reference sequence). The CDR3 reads CASSRTGIEQFF. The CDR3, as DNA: TGTGCCAGCAGCCGGACAGGGATTGAGCAGTTCTTC.

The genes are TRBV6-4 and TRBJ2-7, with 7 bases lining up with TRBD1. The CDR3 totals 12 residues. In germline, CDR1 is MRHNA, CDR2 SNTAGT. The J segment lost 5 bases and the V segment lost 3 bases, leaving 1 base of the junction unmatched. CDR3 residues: CASSDTGDEQYV. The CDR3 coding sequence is TGTGCCAGCAGTGATACAGGGGACGAGCAGTACGTC.

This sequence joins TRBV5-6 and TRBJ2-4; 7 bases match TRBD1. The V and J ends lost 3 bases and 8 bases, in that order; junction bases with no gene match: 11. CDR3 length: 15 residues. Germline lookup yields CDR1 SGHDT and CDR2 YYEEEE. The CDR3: CASSSWTGFVDIQYF. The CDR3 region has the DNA TGTGCCAGCAGCTCCTGGACAGGTTTTGTAGACATTCAGTACTTC.

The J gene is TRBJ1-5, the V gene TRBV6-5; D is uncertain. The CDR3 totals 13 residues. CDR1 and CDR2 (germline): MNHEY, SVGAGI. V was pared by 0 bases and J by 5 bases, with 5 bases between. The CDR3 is CASSYSYDQPQHF. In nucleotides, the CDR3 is TGTGCCAGCAGTTACTCATACGATCAGCCCCAGCATTTT.

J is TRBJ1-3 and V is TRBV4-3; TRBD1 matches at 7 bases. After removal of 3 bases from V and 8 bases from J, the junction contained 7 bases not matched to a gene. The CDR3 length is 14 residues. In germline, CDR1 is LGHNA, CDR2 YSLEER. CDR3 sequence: CASSQVNRGHTIYF. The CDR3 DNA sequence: TGCGCCAGCAGCCAGGTCAACAGGGGTCACACCATATATTTT.

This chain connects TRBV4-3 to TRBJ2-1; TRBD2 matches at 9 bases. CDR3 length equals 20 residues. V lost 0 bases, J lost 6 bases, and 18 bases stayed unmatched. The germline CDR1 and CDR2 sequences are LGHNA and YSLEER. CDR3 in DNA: TGCGCCAGCAGCCAAGATCTTAGCGGGGGAGCCAACCGTAACGGCAATGAGCAGTTCTTC. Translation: CASSQDLSGGANRNGNEQFF.

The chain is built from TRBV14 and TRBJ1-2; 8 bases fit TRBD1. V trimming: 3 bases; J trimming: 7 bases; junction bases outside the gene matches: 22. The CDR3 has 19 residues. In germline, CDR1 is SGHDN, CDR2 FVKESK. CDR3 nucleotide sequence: TGTGCCAGCAGCCATGGTAACCGGGACAGGAGACACTATTTGAGTGGCTACACCTTC. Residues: CASSHGNRDRRHYLSGYTF.

CDR3 in amino acids: CASSQEAGNTIYF. As DNA, the CDR3 is TGTGCCAGCAGCCAAGAGGCTGGAAACACCATATATTTT. J is TRBJ1-3 and V is TRBV3-1 (or the pseudogene TRBV3-2), with D uncertain. V lost 0 bases and J lost 2, with 2 bases in between. The CDR3 sequence is 13 residues long. Germline V gene data show CDR1 as LGHDT and CDR2 as YNNKEL (reference sequence).